These T cell receptor beta chains were read from a single sample in a study of tumor and adjacent non-tumor tissue in lung cancer. TCRdb recomputed calls from the multiplex PCR reads with MiXCR, one row per CDR3 protein. Among approximately 75,000 distinct CDR3 sequences listed, around four fifths were seen once. The sample comprised lung tumor tissue. The receptors stem from a woman aged 50 to 60 with non-small cell lung cancer. Each CDR3 is given with its conserved first and last residue. D genes are given only for firm matches. A row's size may be missing; if present it is once, few, many or a size class.

V gene	clone size	D gene	J gene	CDR3 DNA	CDR3 protein
TRBV12-3/TRBV12-4	NA	NA	TRBJ2-5	TGTGCCAGCAGGGCCGCGGGATCCCAAGAGACCCACTACTTC	CASRAAGSQETHYF
TRBV29-1	NA	NA	TRBJ1-1	TGCAGCCTTAAACCACACCCAGGTCAAATGAACACTGAAGCTTTCTTT	CSLKPHPGQMNTEAFF
TRBV6-1	NA	TRBD2	TRBJ2-3	TGTGCCAGCAGCCTGAATAGACTAGCCAGCGCGGATACGCAGTATTTT	CASSLNRLASADTQYF
TRBV5-1	NA	NA	TRBJ1-4	TGCGCCAGTAGCTTGGGGGAAGGGCGTGGAAAACTGTTTTTT	CASSLGEGRGKLFF
TRBV6-5	many	NA	TRBJ2-1	TGTGCCAGCAGTTACTCCCCTTGGAATGAGCAGTTCTTC	CASSYSPWNEQFF
TRBV10-1	many	TRBD2	TRBJ2-3	TGCGCCAGCAGTGAGTCGACGGCTAGCGGGAGAGATACGCAGTATTTT	CASSESTASGRDTQYF
TRBV29-1	NA	NA	TRBJ1-1	TGCAGCGTTGGGGGGGGACGGGACAACACTGAGACTTTCTTT	CSVGGGRDNTETFF
TRBV4-1	NA	NA	TRBJ2-7	TGCGCCAGCAGCCAAGCAGGAGTTGTGAGACAAGAGAACTACGAGCAGTACTTC	CASSQAGVVRQENYEQYF
TRBV4-2	NA	TRBD2	TRBJ2-3	TGTGCTAGCAGCCAGGACGGACCAGCGGGACCAGATACGCAGTATTTT	CASSQDGPAGPDTQYF
TRBV11-2	NA	NA	TRBJ1-5	TGTGCCAACAGCTTAGAAGACAAAGGTTCCCAGACCCAGCATTTT	CANSLEDKGSQTQHF
TRBV4-2	NA	TRBD2	TRBJ2-3	TGTGCCAGCAGGCAAGCGGGAGCAGATATGCAGTATTTT	CASRQAGADMQYF
TRBV7-9	many	NA	TRBJ2-5	TGTGCCAGCAGCTTAATCGAAGAGACCCAGTACTTC	CASSLIEETQYF
TRBV6-6	many	TRBD1	TRBJ2-7	TGTGCCAGCAGTTGGGCGCAGGGGGTTTACGAGCAGTACTTC	CASSWAQGVYEQYF
TRBV6-5	NA	NA	TRBJ2-1	TGTGCCAGCAGTGGTCGGAGCTCCTACAATGAACAGTTATTC	CASSGRSSYNEQLF
TRBV20-1	NA	TRBD1	TRBJ1-5	TGCAGTGCCCAGAAACCCACAGGGGAGTATAGCAATCAGCCCCAGCATTTT	CSAQKPTGEYSNQPQHF
TRBV2	many	NA	TRBJ1-2	TGTGCCAGCAGTGATCGATCCCCCCGCATTTATGGCTACACCTTC	CASSDRSPRIYGYTF
TRBV4-1	NA	NA	TRBJ2-7	TGCGCCATCAGCCAGGATGCGGGCGGGGCCTGGGAGCAGTACTTC	CAISQDAGGAWEQYF
TRBV18	NA	TRBD2	TRBJ2-3	TGTGCCAGCTCACCATTGCCTAGCGGGAGCACAGATACGCAGTATTTT	CASSPLPSGSTDTQYF
TRBV6-1	NA	NA	TRBJ1-1	TGTGCCAACAGTGAAGGCGTGTGGGCGGAAGCTTTCTTT	CANSEGVWAEAFF
TRBV6-6	NA	NA	TRBJ2-5	TGTGCCAGCAGCCGCTCTATAACGGGTGTAAATCAAGAGACCCAGTACTTC	CASSRSITGVNQETQYF
TRBV4-1	NA	TRBD2	TRBJ2-2	TGCGCCAGCAGCCAGTACGAAGGACTAGCGGGAGGGCCCGTGAACACCGGGGAGTTGTTTTTT	CASSQYEGLAGGPVNTGELFF
TRBV2	few	TRBD1	TRBJ1-1	TGTGCCAGCGGTAGACAGGGCACTGAAGCTTTCTTT	CASGRQGTEAFF
TRBV6-5	NA	NA	TRBJ1-1	TGTGCCAGCACCTCACAAGGGGCTGTCACTGGAGCTTTCTTT	CASTSQGAVTGAFF
TRBV6-5	few	TRBD1	TRBJ1-1	TGTACCAGCAGTTACGGACAGGTGAACACTGAAGCTTTCTTC	CTSSYGQVNTEAFF
TRBV30	NA	NA	TRBJ2-7	TGTGCCTGGGGCGATCGAGGGTACGAGCAGTACTTC	CAWGDRGYEQYF
TRBV6-5	NA	NA	TRBJ2-5	TGTGCCAGCACTACAAGAGGAATGGGAGAGACCCAGTACTTC	CASTTRGMGETQYF
TRBV6-2/TRBV6-3	NA	TRBD1	TRBJ2-2	TGTGCCAGCAGCTGGCAGTCGAACACAGGGGAGCAGTTTTTT	CASSWQSNTGEQFF
TRBV6-1	NA	NA	TRBJ2-7	TGTGCCAGCAGCCTGGGACATAAGGCGTACTACGAGCGGTACTTC	CASSLGHKAYYERYF
TRBV6-4	many	NA	TRBJ2-2	TGTGCCAGCAGTGAGCAGGGAGCGAACACCGGGGAGCTGTTTTTT	CASSEQGANTGELFF
TRBV5-6	NA	NA	TRBJ1-2	TGTGCCAGCAGCCCTCACGAACAGGGATTATATGGCTACACCTTC	CASSPHEQGLYGYTF
TRBV11-3	NA	NA	TRBJ2-7	TGTACCAGCAGCTTAGATGGGACTGGTGGATTTTACGAGCAGTACTTC	CTSSLDGTGGFYEQYF
TRBV5-5	once	NA	TRBJ1-3	TGTGTCAGCAGCCTCTCTGTAGGTCGGGCCGGAAACACCATATGTTTT	CVSSLSVGRAGNTICF
TRBV5-1	many	NA	TRBJ2-5	TGCGCCAGCAGCTTGGAGGGGGGAGGCTACCAAGAGACCCAGTACTTC	CASSLEGGGYQETQYF
TRBV11-2	NA	NA	TRBJ2-3	TGTGCCAGCAGCTTGATAACCTGGGATACGCAACATTTT	CASSLITWDTQHF
TRBV29-1	NA	NA	TRBJ2-6	TGCAGCGTTGAAGGTCTGCGCAGGGTCTCTGGGGCCAACGTCCTGACTTTC	CSVEGLRRVSGANVLTF
TRBV6-5	NA	NA	TRBJ1-1	TGTGCCAGCAGTTACTCCTTGAGTAGGGTAGCTTTATTT	CASSYSLSRVALF
TRBV12-3/TRBV12-4	many	NA	TRBJ1-2	TGTGCCAGCAGCCCTACAGGGATTGTCTCCAACTATGGCTACACCTTC	CASSPTGIVSNYGYTF
TRBV30	NA	TRBD2	TRBJ2-3	TGTGCCTGGAGTGTCGGAGCGGGAGTGGGTCCCACAGATACGCAGTATTTT	CAWSVGAGVGPTDTQYF
TRBV5-1	many	NA	TRBJ2-7	TGCGCCAGCAGCTTGGCCGGTGGAGGGGGGTACGAGCAGTACTTC	CASSLAGGGGYEQYF
TRBV12-3/TRBV12-4	NA	NA	TRBJ1-1	TGTGCCAGCAGCGACAGTCAGGAGGTTGAAGCTTTCTTT	CASSDSQEVEAFF
TRBV12-3/TRBV12-4	NA	TRBD2	TRBJ2-1	TGTACCAGCATGCTGATAGCGGGGGCGGACAATGAGCAGTTCTTC	CTSMLIAGADNEQFF
TRBV29-1	medium-sized	NA	TRBJ2-1	TGCAGCGTTGGCAACCCGGATGAGCAGTTCTTC	CSVGNPDEQFF
TRBV12-1	once	NA	TRBJ2-1	TGTGCCAGCAGCTTTGTACCCTGCGTGACTAGCGGGGGGGGTGAGCAGTTCTTC	CASSFVPCVTSGGGEQFF
TRBV4-1	NA	NA	TRBJ2-7	TGCGCTAGCAGCCAAGTCCGGGGTGGCTACGAGCAGTACTTC	CASSQVRGGYEQYF
TRBV6-5	NA	TRBD2	TRBJ2-7	TGTGCCAGCAATTACTCCAGCGGGAGCTCTTACGAGCAGTACTTC	CASNYSSGSSYEQYF
TRBV6-1	NA	NA	TRBJ2-7	TGTGGCAGCAGTGAAGCTTCTAGGAACGAGCAGTACTTC	CGSSEASRNEQYF
TRBV11-2	once	NA	TRBJ2-7	TGTACCAGTAGCCCGTCCGACAATGAGCAGTACTTC	CTSSPSDNEQYF
TRBV4-1	many	TRBD2	TRBJ2-6	TGCGCCAGCAGCCAGATAGGACTAGCGGACCCCTCTGGGGCCAACGTCCTGACTTTC	CASSQIGLADPSGANVLTF
TRBV29-1	NA	TRBD1	TRBJ2-5	TGCAGCGTCGAAGATAAGGAGAGGGGGCTACAAGAGACCCAGTACTTC	CSVEDKERGLQETQYF
TRBV29-1	NA	TRBD2	TRBJ2-1	TGCAGCGCCAAGAAGCGGGAGGGTGGTGGGCGGTTCTTC	CSAKKREGGGRFF